The 18 T cell receptor beta chains below come from one sample, sequenced in a study of T cell responses to AZD1222 COVID-19 vaccine. Sequencing was performed with immunoSEQ multiplex PCR; in TCRdb, only in-frame clones are kept and a portion is missing. Of about 180,000 clones listed, 88% were seen once; the top ten hold roughly 12%. This specimen consisted of peripheral blood, obtained 28 days after the second AZD1222 dose. These receptors all stem from an adult who received the AZD1222 COVID-19 vaccine.

The chain combines TRBV2 with TRBJ2-2; TRBD1 is a possible D gene (7 bases). Trimming cost V 7 bases and J 6 bases, with 21 bases left between them. The CDR3 runs to 16 residues. Germline CDR1 reads SNHLY; CDR2 reads FYNNEI. DNA for the CDR3: TGTGCCAGCATGCGCGGGCAGGGGGGTAATCCCGGGGAGCTGTTTTTT. This gives the protein CASMRGQGGNPGELFF. Full variable domain (rest looked up from reference TRBV2 and TRBJ2-2): EPEVTQTPSHQVTQMGQEVILRCVPISNHLYFYWYRQILGQKVEFLVSFYNNEISEKSEIFDDQFSVERPDGSNFTLKIRSTKLEDSAMYFCASMRGQGGNPGELFFGEGSRLTVL.

V usage is TRBV7-9 and J usage is TRBJ2-7; 10 nucleotides line up with TRBD1. Trimming removed 5 bases from V and 6 bases from J; junction bases left unmatched: 4. CDR3 size: 13 residues. Per the germline V gene, CDR1 is SEHNR and CDR2 is FQNEAQ (reference sequence). As DNA, the CDR3 is TGTGCCAGCAGCCGGGACAGGGGAAGCGAGCAGTACTTC. This encodes CASSRDRGSEQYF. Filled out from reference TRBV7-9 and TRBJ2-7, the complete variable domain reads DTGVSQNPRHKITKRGQNVTFRCDPISEHNRLYWYRQTLGQGPEFLTYFQNEAQLEKSRLLSDRFSAERPKGSFSTLEIQRTEQGDSAMYLCASSRDRGSEQYFGPGTRLTVT.

The rearrangement joins TRBV2 to TRBJ2-1; tentatively, D is TRBD1 (6 bases). The CDR3 extends over 14 amino acids. Germline V lookup: CDR1 SNHLY, CDR2 FYNNEI. The ends were cut back, 6 bases at V and 5 bases at J, with 14 bases in the middle. The CDR3 protein is CASSPRNRDNEQFF. CDR3 nucleotides: TGTGCCAGCAGCCCCCGAAACAGGGACAATGAGCAGTTCTTC.

This clone was detected a few times. The chain couples TRBV30 to TRBJ1-3; D is possibly TRBD1 (5 bases). Trimming cost V 3 bases and J 0 bases, with 9 bases left between them. The CDR3 has 14 residues. Germline lookup yields CDR1 GTSNPN and CDR2 SVGIG (reference sequence). This chain's CDR3 is CAWRQVNSGNTIYF. The CDR3 DNA reads TGTGCCTGGAGACAGGTCAACTCTGGAAACACCATATATTTT.

The chain employs TRBV5-4 and TRBJ2-7; TRBD2 matches at 8 bases. J gave up 6 bases and V 7 bases, and 9 bases lay outside the gene matches. This CDR3 contains 13 residues. CDR1 is SGHNT and CDR2 is YYREEE in the germline V gene (reference sequence). The CDR3, as DNA: TGTGCCAGCGGTCTGGCGGGGGGAGGCGAGCAGTACTTC. This sequence encodes CASGLAGGGEQYF.

The chain has TRBV5-6 and TRBJ2-2; weak D call: TRBD1 (6 bases). Germline V gene data show CDR1 as SGHDT and CDR2 as YYEEEE. The CDR3 has 16 amino acids. V was shortened by 5 bases and J by 0 bases, with 14 bases between the two germline ends. Here the CDR3 reads CASRLDRRANTGELFF. CDR3 nucleotide sequence: TGTGCCAGCAGACTCGACAGGCGGGCGAACACCGGGGAGCTGTTTTTT.

The rearrangement links TRBV24-1 to TRBJ1-4; D possibly corresponds to TRBD1 (5 bases). Germline V CDR1 and CDR2: KGHDR, SFDVKD. V gave up 0 bases and J gave up 0 bases, with 7 bases separating them. The CDR3 consists of 16 residues. This CDR3 is CATSDLSRATNEKLFF. The CDR3 nucleotides are TGTGCCACCAGTGATTTGTCCAGGGCAACTAATGAAAAACTGTTTTTT.

The J gene is TRBJ2-1, the V gene TRBV6-5; 12 bases match TRBD2. Germline CDR1 and CDR2: MNHEY and SVGAGI. V gave up 4 bases and J gave up 7 bases; unmatched junction bases: 2. The CDR3 spans 14 residues. This CDR3 is CASSSSGGANEQFF. CDR3 nucleotide sequence: TGTGCCAGCAGTTCTAGCGGGGGGGCGAATGAGCAGTTCTTC.

The rearrangement joins TRBV11-2 to TRBJ2-5; D might be TRBD1 or TRBD2, each matching 5 bases. V was shortened by 1 base and J by 6 bases, with 15 bases between the two germline ends. This CDR3 region has 15 residues. The germline gives CDR1 SGHAT, CDR2 FQNNGV. CDR3 in amino acids: CASSLGGMGVKTQYF. The CDR3 DNA follows: TGTGCCAGCAGCTTAGGTGGGATGGGGGTAAAGACCCAGTACTTC.

The chain recombines TRBV4-3 with TRBJ1-1; D may be TRBD1 (5 bases). This CDR3 region has 13 residues. The V end was cut by 6 bases, the J end by 1 base, with 9 bases between. The germline V gene has CDR1 LGHNA and CDR2 YSLEER. The CDR3 nucleotides are TGCGCCAGCAGGGACACCCCGAACACTGAAGCTTTCTTT. It specifies CASRDTPNTEAFF.

V gene TRBV19 combines with J gene TRBJ1-4; no reliable D call. The V gene lost 4 bases and the J gene lost 0 bases, with 9 bases spanning the gap. CDR1 LNHDA and CDR2 SQIVND come from the germline V gene (reference sequence). This CDR3 comprises 15 residues. CDR3 protein: CASSKAGTTNEKLFF. The CDR3 bases are TGTGCCAGTAGTAAAGCAGGAACAACTAATGAAAAACTGTTTTTT.

The gene calls are TRBV3-1 (or the pseudogene TRBV3-2) and TRBJ1-6; D is unclear. CDR3 size: 14 residues. Germline CDR1 is LGHDT and CDR2 is YNNKEL (reference sequence). V lost 5 bases and J 7 bases, leaving 12 bases between the germline ends. The DNA of the CDR3 is TGTGCCAGCAGCGCCGGGCCGCCCAATTCACCCCTCCACTTT. Translating gives CASSAGPPNSPLHF.

In DNA, the CDR3 is TGCGCCAGCAGGTCAAACGGGGGGCGCAGAGATACGCAGTATTTT. Amino acids: CASRSNGGRRDTQYF. The chain has TRBV5-1 and TRBJ2-3; D perhaps matches TRBD2 (7 bases). Trimming removed 5 bases at V and 5 bases at J, with 18 bases between. The CDR3 loop spans 15 amino acids. The germline V gene has CDR1 SGHRS and CDR2 YFSETQ. The whole variable domain, remainder taken from reference TRBV5-1 and TRBJ2-3, is KAGVTQTPRYLIKTRGQQVTLSCSPISGHRSVSWYQQTPGQGLQFLFEYFSETQRNKGNFPGRFSGRQFSNSRSEMNVSTLELGDSALYLCASRSNGGRRDTQYFGPGTRLTVL.

This sequence joins TRBV6-4 and TRBJ2-2; TRBD2 might be the D (5 bases). Germline assignment: CDR1 MRHNA and CDR2 SNTAGT. Trimming pared 4 bases from V and 0 bases from J, leaving 6 bases between. The CDR3 is 14 amino acids. The CDR3 DNA is TGTGCCAGCAGTGCCGGGACGAACACCGGGGAGCTGTTTTTT. It encodes CASSAGTNTGELFF.

Turning to this clone: The identical CDR3 is also encoded by other nucleotide sequences in the sample. V and J are TRBV5-1 and TRBJ2-7, with 7 bases fitting TRBD1. Trimming cost V 2 bases and J 2 bases; bases outside gene matches: 7. The CDR3 extends over 15 amino acids. Germline CDR1 is SGHRS and CDR2 is YFSETQ. The CDR3 spells CASSFLRDSPYEQYF. CDR3 in DNA: TGCGCCAGCAGCTTTCTCCGGGACAGTCCCTACGAGCAGTACTTC. The variable domain in full, completed from reference TRBV5-1 and TRBJ2-7, reads KAGVTQTPRYLIKTRGQQVTLSCSPISGHRSVSWYQQTPGQGLQFLFEYFSETQRNKGNFPGRFSGRQFSNSRSEMNVSTLELGDSALYLCASSFLRDSPYEQYFGPGTRLTVT.

The chain uses TRBV5-4 and TRBJ2-1, with D possibly being TRBD1 (5 bases). Trimming shortened V by 0 bases and J by 4 bases, and 11 bases separated the two germline ends. Germline V gene data show CDR1 as SGHNT and CDR2 as YYREEE (reference sequence). This CDR3 is 15 amino acids long. As DNA, the CDR3 is TGTGCCAGCAGCTTGGTACAGGCTACGTACAATGAGCAGTTCTTC. It codes for CASSLVQATYNEQFF.

This sequence joins TRBV14 and TRBJ1-2; the D is unclear. Between the trimmed V and J ends, which lost 4 bases and 2 bases, there was a span of 11 bases. The CDR3 has 14 residues. The V gene's germline CDR1 is SGHDN and CDR2 FVKESK. CDR3 in DNA: TGTGCCAGCAGCCCCACGTCCAGGAACTATGGCTACACCTTC. It yields the protein CASSPTSRNYGYTF. The full variable domain, completed using reference TRBV14 and TRBJ1-2, is EAGVTQFPSHSVIEKGQTVTLRCDPISGHDNLYWYRRVMGKEIKFLLHFVKESKQDESGMPNNRFLAERTGGTYSTLKVQPAELEDSGVYFCASSPTSRNYGYTFGSGTRLTVV.

The sample holds a few counts of this clone. The chain employs TRBV10-2 and TRBJ1-1; D gene unclear. Germline assignment: CDR1 WSHSY and CDR2 SAAADI. V lost 7 bases to trimming and J lost 8 bases, with 14 bases between them. The CDR3 extends over 12 amino acids. The CDR3 here is CASTPGEREAFF. The CDR3 coding sequence is TGCGCCAGCACCCCTGGGGAAAGGGAAGCTTTCTTT.